This T cell receptor (beta chain) was found in a study of identical twins. Via MiXCR, TCRdb re-called the 5' RACE reads, giving one row per CDR3 protein. The table shows 1.5 million or so distinct CDR3 sequences, with more than 30% occurring only once. The CDR3 runs 15 residues. CDR1 and CDR2 from the germline V gene are SGHTA and FQGNSA. The V segment lost 2 bases and the J segment 13 bases; nucleotides outside the gene matches: 6. Material: cord blood. This sequence originates from a newborn girl in good health. The rearrangement links TRBV7-2 to TRBJ2-4; 15 bases line up with TRBD2. CDR3: CASSLWTSGGAEQYF. The CDR3 nucleotides read TGTGCCAGCAGCTTATGGACTAGCGGGGGGGCAGAGCAGTACTTC.